The 2 T cell receptor beta chains below come from one sample, sequenced in a study of blood T cell repertoires in COVID-19. The table came from immunoSEQ multiplex PCR; TCRdb's copy has only in-frame clones and leaves some out. This sample carries under 400,000 clones, 75% to 90% of them seen once, and the ten largest clones take under 3.5%. Specimen: peripheral blood. These receptors all stem from a woman in her 30s with COVID-19, enrolled during active disease.

This clone has only a few counts. The genes are TRBV30 and TRBJ1-5, with D maybe TRBD1 (6 bases). The V end lost 1 base, the J end lost 4 bases, and 14 bases lay between the germline ends. Germline V gives CDR1 GTSNPN, CDR2 SVGIG (reference sequence). The CDR3 is made up of 15 amino acids. The CDR3 region has the DNA TGTGCCTGGAGTGGGGGGGCGCGGGGGAATCAGCCCCAGCATTTT. It translates to CAWSGGARGNQPQHF.

This chain links TRBV18 with TRBJ2-2; unclear D gene. Germline V gene sequence: CDR1 KGHSH, CDR2 LQKENI. Deletions cut 2 bases from V and 6 bases from J, with 16 bases between. The CDR3 sequence is 16 residues long. The CDR3 region has the DNA TGTGCCAGCTCACCAAGTTCTTCAGGTTTACCCGGGGAGCTGTTTTTT. Protein sequence: CASSPSSSGLPGELFF.